The 2 T cell receptor beta chains reported below all come from one sample, sequenced in a study of shared clonotypes between healthy human individuals. TCRdb's table, derived via immunoSEQ multiplex PCR, lists solely in-frame clones and lacks some. The sample holds roughly 2,300,000 clones; 85% to 95% are singletons and the top ten take 0.3% to 0.45%. The specimen was naive CD4+ T cells from PBMCs. The subset was: CD45RA+ positively selected. The receptors were sampled from a man aged 18-30 years in good health. Some clones in this sample may be carry-over from other donors' samples.

V gene TRBV13 combines with J gene TRBJ2-2; D unclear. The CDR3 has 13 amino acids. Trimming left V 1 base short and J 7 bases short, with 7 bases between. Germline CDR1 is PRHDT and CDR2 is FYEKMQ (reference sequence). CDR3 in amino acids: CASSLDLSGELFF. CDR3 in DNA: TGTGCCAGCAGCTTAGACCTTAGCGGGGAGCTGTTTTTT.

The CDR3 DNA reads TGTGCCAGCAGCCCTCTTGGGGGAATGGGAAACTATGGCTACACCTTC. This translates into CASSPLGGMGNYGYTF. This chain uses TRBV28 with TRBJ1-2, with a tentative D call TRBD1 (5 bases). The CDR3 runs 16 residues. Trimming took 6 bases from V and 2 from J, leaving 19 bases between them. In germline, CDR1 is MDHEN, CDR2 SYDVKM.